These 19 T cell receptor beta chains were sequenced from one sample in a study of early T cells in non-severe SARS-CoV-2 infection. Each CDR3 protein is one row after TCRdb ran MiXCR on the 5' RACE reads. The sample holds around 98,000 distinct CDR3 sequences, approximately 10% seen once. The sequenced sample consisted of whole blood. The receptors were gathered from an adult who was a healthcare worker with PCR-confirmed SARS-CoV-2 infection or an uninfected control (not recorded which).

The chain has TRBV3-1 and TRBJ2-1; D is unresolved. Deletions cut 6 bases from V and 7 bases from J, with 10 bases between. This CDR3 is built from 12 residues. Germline CDR1 and CDR2: LGHDT and YNNKEL (reference sequence). This chain's CDR3 is CASSRGLNEQFF. The DNA of the CDR3 is TGTGCCAGCAGTCGAGGCTTAAATGAGCAGTTCTTC.

This clonotype was detected only a few times. CDR3 amino acids: CASSYNRINSPLHF. The DNA of the CDR3 is TGTGCCAGCAGTTACAACAGGATTAATTCACCCCTCCACTTT. The genes are TRBV6-5 and TRBJ1-6; D is possibly TRBD1 (5 bases). Germline CDR1 and CDR2: MNHEY and SVGAGI. The CDR3 runs to 14 residues. V lost 2 bases, J lost 6 bases, and 8 bases lay in between.

This sequence joins TRBV3-1 and TRBJ2-7; 7 bases are a match to TRBD1. This CDR3 is built from 15 residues. CDR1 and CDR2 (germline): LGHDT, YNNKEL (reference sequence). The J segment lost 2 bases and the V segment lost 5 bases, leaving 9 bases of the junction unmatched. CDR3 protein: CASSKRDSPTYEQYF. In DNA form, the CDR3 reads TGTGCCAGCAGCAAACGGGACAGTCCTACCTACGAGCAGTACTTC.

Only a few counts were recorded for this clonotype. The genes are TRBV20-1 and TRBJ2-6; D is ambiguous. The CDR3 loop spans 15 amino acids. Germline V gene sequence: CDR1 DFQATT, CDR2 SNEGSKA (reference sequence). V lost 3 bases, J lost 0 bases, and 9 bases lay in between. The CDR3 DNA reads TGCAGTGCTAGCTCCAGTTACTCTGGGGCCAACGTCCTGACTTTC. Translation gives CSASSSYSGANVLTF.

The V call is TRBV5-1, the J call TRBJ1-5; the match to TRBD1 covers 8 bases. Germline CDR1 reads SGHRS; CDR2 reads YFSETQ. V shed 0 bases and J 6 bases; nucleotides not matched to a gene: 5. The CDR3 has 15 residues. In DNA form, the CDR3 reads TGCGCCAGCAGCTTGGCGGACAGGGAAACTCAGCCCCAGCATTTT. Translation gives CASSLADRETQPQHF. The full variable domain, rest sourced from reference TRBV5-1 and TRBJ1-5, is KAGVTQTPRYLIKTRGQQVTLSCSPISGHRSVSWYQQTPGQGLQFLFEYFSETQRNKGNFPGRFSGRQFSNSRSEMNVSTLELGDSALYLCASSLADRETQPQHFGDGTRLSIL.

This clonotype has only a few counts. The CDR3 nucleotides read TGTGCCAGCAGTCCAAGGGACAGGGTGTTCAACGAGCAGTACTTC. It yields the protein CASSPRDRVFNEQYF. This rearrangement joins TRBV28 to TRBJ2-7, with TRBD1 matching 9 bases. J gave up 5 bases and V 5 bases, and 10 bases lay outside the gene matches. CDR3 size: 15 residues. Germline loops: CDR1 MDHEN, CDR2 SYDVKM.

This clonotype has a handful of counts. The chain carries TRBV19 and TRBJ1-3; 7 nucleotides line up with TRBD1. In germline, CDR1 is LNHDA, CDR2 SQIVND (reference sequence). Losses at the gene ends were 3 bases for V and 4 bases for J; bases not matched to a gene: 6. This CDR3 is built from 15 residues. The CDR3 loop is CASSISGGLGNTIYF. For the CDR3, the DNA is TGTGCCAGTAGTATTTCAGGGGGGCTCGGAAACACCATATATTTT.

This clonotype has only a few counts. V usage is TRBV5-1 and J usage is TRBJ1-1; 8 nucleotides line up with TRBD1. Germline V CDR1 and CDR2: SGHRS, YFSETQ. The CDR3 length is 15 residues. Trimming at V came to 4 bases and at J to 0 bases, leaving 5 bases not matched to a gene. The CDR3 reads CASSRRTGMNTEAFF. The CDR3 region has the DNA TGCGCCAGCAGCCGTCGGACAGGGATGAACACTGAAGCTTTCTTT.

At least ten counts were recorded for this clonotype. At one end the junction does not follow the germline gene, possibly because of a read error. The chain carries TRBV20-1 and TRBJ2-2; 7 bases align to TRBD2. The germline gives CDR1 DFQATT, CDR2 SNEGSKA (reference sequence). The CDR3 extends over 14 amino acids. The CDR3 sequence is CSARAGTNTGELFF. CDR3 DNA: TGCAGTGCCAGAGCGGGAACGAACACCGGGGAGCTGTTTTTT.

There are a few counts of this clonotype. The chain has TRBV29-1 and TRBJ2-3; 7 positions agree with TRBD1. CDR1 SQVTM and CDR2 ANQGSEA come from the germline V gene. J lost 2 bases, V lost 6 bases, and 2 bases had no gene match. This CDR3 is 12 amino acids long. The CDR3, as DNA: TGCAGCGTGGGGACAGCCACAGATACGCAGTATTTT. Translated: CSVGTATDTQYF.

This clonotype was observed a few times. The chain combines TRBV18 with TRBJ1-1, with 7 nucleotides matching TRBD1. CDR1 is KGHSH and CDR2 is LQKENI in the germline V gene. This CDR3 contains 13 residues. Losses at the gene ends were 3 bases for V and 4 bases for J; bases not matched to a gene: 2. The CDR3 is CASSPQGGTEAFF. CDR3 DNA sequence: TGTGCCAGCTCACCCCAGGGGGGCACTGAAGCTTTCTTT.

A word on this clonotype: Relative to the germline gene, one junction end is altered; a read error may explain this. This sequence joins TRBV18 and TRBJ1-2; 7 bases fit TRBD1. CDR1 and CDR2 (germline): KGHSH, LQKENI. CDR3 length equals 15 residues. CDR3 coding DNA: TGTGCCAGCTCACCCCGCAGGGGGGATAACGATGGCTACACCTTC. Translating it yields CASSPRRGDNDGYTF.

The CDR3: CASARGTEETQYF. The CDR3, as DNA: TGTGCCAGCGCACGCGGGACAGAAGAGACCCAGTACTTC. The V gene is TRBV9, the J gene TRBJ2-5; TRBD1 is a possible D gene (7 bases). Germline CDR1 reads SGDLS; CDR2 reads YYNGEE. CDR3 size: 13 residues. V was trimmed by 7 bases and J by 3 bases, leaving 13 bases between them. Variable domain in full (rest from reference TRBV9 and TRBJ2-5): DSGVTQTPKHLITATGQRVTLRCSPRSGDLSVYWYQQSLDQGLQFLIQYYNGEERAKGNILERFSAQQFPDLHSELNLSSLELGDSALYFCASARGTEETQYFGPGTRLLVL.

The chain recombines TRBV7-2 with TRBJ2-4; TRBD2 aligns across 12 bases. The CDR3 is 16 residues long. V trimming: 5 bases; J trimming: 5 bases; junction bases outside the gene matches: 7. Germline V gene sequence: CDR1 SGHTA, CDR2 FQGNSA. The CDR3 coding sequence is TGTGCCAGCAGCCAAAGACTAGCGGGGGTAGAAAACATTCAGTACTTC. Protein sequence: CASSQRLAGVENIQYF.

In this sample, this clonotype turned up a few times. This rearrangement joins TRBV12-3 or TRBV12-4 to TRBJ2-1, with 9 nucleotides matching TRBD2. CDR3 length equals 18 residues. J gave up 0 bases and V 6 bases, and 12 bases lay outside the gene matches. The CDR3 here is CASSLLGGLAASYNEQFF. As DNA, the CDR3 is TGTGCCAGCAGCCTATTGGGGGGACTAGCAGCCTCCTACAATGAGCAGTTCTTC.

In its sample, this clonotype was seen a few times. V usage is TRBV20-1 and J usage is TRBJ1-2; unclear D gene. Germline CDR1 is DFQATT and CDR2 is SNEGSKA (reference sequence). The CDR3 totals 13 residues. Trimming took 4 bases from V and 8 from J, leaving 17 bases between them. CDR3 protein: CSATRPSQRGYTF. Here the CDR3 DNA reads TGCAGTGCTACGCGACCTTCTCAGAGGGGCTACACCTTC.

The sample holds a few counts of this clonotype. The gene calls are TRBV5-6 and TRBJ2-1; D perhaps matches TRBD1 (5 bases). CDR3 length: 16 residues. Germline loops: CDR1 SGHDT, CDR2 YYEEEE. V lost 0 bases to trimming and J lost 4 bases, with 14 bases between them. The CDR3 region has the DNA TGTGCCAGCAGCTTGGAGTTAAGGGGTCCTTACAATGAGCAGTTCTTC. Translation gives CASSLELRGPYNEQFF.

This clonotype was counted ten times or more. The chain couples TRBV27 to TRBJ2-5; TRBD1 is a possible D gene (5 bases). There are 14 residues in the CDR3. Germline V gene sequence: CDR1 MNHEY, CDR2 SMNVEV (reference sequence). Trimming stripped 2 bases from V and 6 bases from J, with 13 bases between. CDR3 region: CASSLGSTVQTQYF. The CDR3 bases are TGTGCCAGCAGTTTAGGATCGACAGTTCAGACCCAGTACTTC.

In DNA, the CDR3 is TGCGCCAGCAGCTTTTCCGGGGCCTCCACTGGCTACACCTTC. Residues: CASSFSGASTGYTF. The chain has TRBV5-1 and TRBJ1-2; tentative D call: TRBD1 (5 bases). The CDR3 length is 14 residues. V lost 2 bases and J lost 7, with 15 bases in between. Germline V gene sequence: CDR1 SGHRS, CDR2 YFSETQ.